This record concerns one T cell receptor beta chain sequence. Its antigen is still unknown. The sample comes from a study of beta chain features in type 1 diabetes. Study at large: Examined across all samples were about 99,000,000 sorted cells. Study observations and caveats: Individuals with type 1 diabetes displayed fewer insertions and more deletions at VDJ junctions.

Trimming took off 6 bases at V and 6 bases at J, with 17 bases between the two ends. This CDR3 region has 13 residues. Per germline, CDR1 SQVTM and CDR2 ANQGSEA. Every isolated RNA sample was fully reverse transcribed, so sequencing captured expressed TCRB transcripts. The protocol was immunoSEQ multiplex PCR, while the TCRdb copy is restricted to in-frame clones and leaves out a portion. The data hold over 500,000 clones, with around 15% observed a single time. Sequencing used naive CD4+ T cells from blood. This TCR was recovered from a man aged 18 to 30 in good health. The chain combines TRBV29-1 with TRBJ1-1, with a possible D match to TRBD1 (6 bases). As DNA, the CDR3 is TGCAGCGTGGGGGGCAGGATGGTCCCTGAAGCTTTCTTT. As protein: CSVGGRMVPEAFF.